This TCR beta chain came from a study of blood T cell repertoires in COVID-19 (TCRdb year 2020). As for the study more broadly: Samples from collaborators originated in the United States, Italy and Spain and spanned both the acute and convalescent phases of COVID-19. The material from the prospective study consisted of cDNA or gDNA derived from T cells, B-cell-depleted T cells, or PBMCs. The dataset comprised deeply sampled blood TCRbeta repertoires from subjects exposed to, actively infected with, or recovered from COVID-19. The repertoires were released in a freely available public database intended as a resource for research on the immune response to SARS-CoV-2. The samples were drawn from the first 160 participants of the ongoing ImmuneRACE study and from 950 to 1,500 subjects provided by 6 global collaborators. Nearly every sample came with metadata listing a de-identified subject ID, COVID-19 status, age in years and sex. Where HLA class I and class II types were available, the types were taken from metadata supplied by the sample provider, not from assay-based typing.

CDR1 SGHNT and CDR2 YYREEE are derived from the germline V gene (reference sequence). Its CDR3 holds 16 amino acids, cysteine through phenylalanine. This entry keeps only the CDR3 DNA: 48 bases, framed from base 1. V is pared back by 2 bases and J by 1 base, with 16 bases lying between the germline termini. A note on this clone: The antigen this receptor binds is unknown. No much larger clone is present one base from it, and per-base qualities are unavailable.

On the study overall, not on this receptor specifically: Clinical and demographic metadata were provided uncurated, with the amount varying by source and participant.

Collaborating institutions collected whole blood in K2EDTA tubes following their own protocols. For TCRbeta analysis, collaborators shipped samples as frozen whole blood, isolated PBMCs, or DNA extracted from either of those sample types. TCRbeta CDR3 regions were amplified from genomic DNA by means of the immunoSEQ Assay, a bias-controlled multiplex PCR. The original pipeline was this. The number of nucleated cells in each sample was estimated from the amplification of reference gene primers within the assay. Sequence reads were collapsed and filtered to measure the absolute abundance of every unique TCRbeta CDR3 rearrangement. For each sample, productive Simpson clonality was calculated by taking the square root of Simpson's diversity index across productive rearrangements. The source is immuneACCESS, and TCRdb retained only in-frame sequences with V and J called. Part of the clones is not carried over; for the studies checked, unresolved V genes explain less than half of this, and the remainder is unexplained. Clone size and V and J calls were adopted from that table, with D and trimming inferred from the DNA. This sample is represented by more than 45,000 clones; 85% to 90% of them were singletons. Nearly 7.5% of the sample belongs to the ten largest clones.

Rearrangement joined TRBV5-4 to TRBJ2-7, with a weak D call of TRBD1 (6 bases match). This TCR came from a human donor with active COVID-19. The donor label of this sample is uncertain. What was sequenced was peripheral blood. The sequence in DNA is TGTGCCAGCAGCTTCCCCGCAGGGGTGAAATCCTACGAGCAGTACTTC. It translates to CASSFPAGVKSYEQYF. The reference TRBV5-4 and TRBJ2-7 proteins fill in what lies around the CDR3, so the full variable domain reads ETGVTQSPTHLIKTRGQQVTLRCSSQSGHNTVSWYQQALGQGPQFIFQYYREEENGRGNFPPRFSGLQFPNYSSELNVNALELDDSALYLCASSFPAGVKSYEQYFGPGTRLTVT.